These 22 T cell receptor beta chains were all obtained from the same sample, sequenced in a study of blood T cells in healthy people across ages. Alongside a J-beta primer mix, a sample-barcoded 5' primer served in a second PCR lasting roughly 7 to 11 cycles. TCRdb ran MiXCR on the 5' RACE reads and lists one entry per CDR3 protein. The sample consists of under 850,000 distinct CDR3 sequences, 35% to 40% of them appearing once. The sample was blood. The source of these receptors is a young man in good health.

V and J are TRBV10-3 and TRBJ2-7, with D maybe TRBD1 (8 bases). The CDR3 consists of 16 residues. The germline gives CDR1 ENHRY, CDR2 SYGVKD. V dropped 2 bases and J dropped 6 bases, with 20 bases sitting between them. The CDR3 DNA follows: TGTGCCATCAGTGAGCCGGGGGGCAGGGGGCATGGCGAGCAGTACTTC. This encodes CAISEPGGRGHGEQYF.

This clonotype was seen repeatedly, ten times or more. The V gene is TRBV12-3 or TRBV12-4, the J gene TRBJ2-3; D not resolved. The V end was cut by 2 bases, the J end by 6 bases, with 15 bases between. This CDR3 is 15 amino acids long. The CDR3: CASSLSPSPGDTQYF. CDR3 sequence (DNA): TGTGCCAGCAGTTTATCCCCCTCGCCCGGGGATACGCAGTATTTT.

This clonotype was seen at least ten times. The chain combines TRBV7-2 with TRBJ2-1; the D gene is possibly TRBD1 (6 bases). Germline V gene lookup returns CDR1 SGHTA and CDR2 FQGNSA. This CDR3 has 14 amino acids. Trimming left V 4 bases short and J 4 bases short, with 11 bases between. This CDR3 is CASSWGTTYNEQFF. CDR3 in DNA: TGTGCCAGCAGCTGGGGGACAACTTACAATGAGCAGTTCTTC.

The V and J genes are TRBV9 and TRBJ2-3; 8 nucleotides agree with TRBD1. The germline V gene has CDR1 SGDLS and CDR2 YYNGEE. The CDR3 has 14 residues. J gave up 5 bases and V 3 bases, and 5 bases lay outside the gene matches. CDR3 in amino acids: CASSDRTGRDTQYF. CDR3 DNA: TGTGCCAGCAGCGATAGGACAGGGAGAGATACGCAGTATTTT. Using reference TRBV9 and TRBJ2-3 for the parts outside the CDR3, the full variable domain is DSGVTQTPKHLITATGQRVTLRCSPRSGDLSVYWYQQSLDQGLQFLIQYYNGEERAKGNILERFSAQQFPDLHSELNLSSLELGDSALYFCASSDRTGRDTQYFGPGTRLTVL.

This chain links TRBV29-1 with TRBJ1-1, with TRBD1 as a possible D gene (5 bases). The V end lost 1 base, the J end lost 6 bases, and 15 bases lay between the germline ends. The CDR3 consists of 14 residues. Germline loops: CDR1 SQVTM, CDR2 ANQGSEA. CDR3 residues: CSVEGRGVGAEAFF. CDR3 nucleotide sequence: TGCAGCGTTGAAGGGCGGGGGGTGGGAGCTGAAGCTTTCTTT. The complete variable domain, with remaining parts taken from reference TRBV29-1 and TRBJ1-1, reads SAVISQKPSRDICQRGTSLTIQCQVDSQVTMMFWYRQQPGQSLTLIATANQGSEATYESGFVIDKFPISRPNLTFSTLTVSNMSPEDSSIYLCSVEGRGVGAEAFFGQGTRLTVV.

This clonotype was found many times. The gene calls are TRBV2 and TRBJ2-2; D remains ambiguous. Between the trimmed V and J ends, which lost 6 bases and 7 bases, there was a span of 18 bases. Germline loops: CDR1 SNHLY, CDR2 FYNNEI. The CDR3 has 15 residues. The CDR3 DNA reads TGTGCCAGCAGACTGGCCCGATCTCTAGGCGGGGAGCTGTTTTTT. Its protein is CASRLARSLGGELFF.

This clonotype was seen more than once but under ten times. CDR3 sequence reads: CASSLPGQSYGYTF. CDR3 sequence (DNA): TGTGCCAGCAGCTTGCCGGGACAGAGCTATGGCTACACCTTC. V and J are TRBV7-9 and TRBJ1-2; TRBD1 agrees at 7 bases. With 3 bases clipped from V and 4 bases from J, the junction kept 5 bases outside the gene matches. CDR3 length: 14 amino acids. CDR1 and CDR2 from the germline V gene are SEHNR and FQNEAQ (reference sequence).

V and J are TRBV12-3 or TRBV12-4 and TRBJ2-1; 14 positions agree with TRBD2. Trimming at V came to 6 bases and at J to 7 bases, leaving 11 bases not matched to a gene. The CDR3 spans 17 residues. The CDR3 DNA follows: TGTGCCAGCAGACCCGGACTAGCGGGGGGAACGGGGAATGAGCAGTTCTTC. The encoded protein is CASRPGLAGGTGNEQFF.

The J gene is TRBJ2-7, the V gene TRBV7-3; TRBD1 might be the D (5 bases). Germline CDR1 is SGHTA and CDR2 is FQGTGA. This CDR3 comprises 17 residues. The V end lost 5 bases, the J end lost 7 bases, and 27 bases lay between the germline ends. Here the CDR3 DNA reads TGTGCCAGCAGCCAACGTTTTCAGCAGGGCCTCTACAATGAGCAGTACTTC. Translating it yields CASSQRFQQGLYNEQYF.

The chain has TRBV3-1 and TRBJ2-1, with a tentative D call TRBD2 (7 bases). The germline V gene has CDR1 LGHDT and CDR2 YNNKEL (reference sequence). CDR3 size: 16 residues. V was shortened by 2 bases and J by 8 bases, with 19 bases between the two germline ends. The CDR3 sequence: CASSQMGGPARHEQFF. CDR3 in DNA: TGTGCCAGCAGCCAAATGGGGGGGCCCGCGCGCCATGAGCAGTTCTTC.

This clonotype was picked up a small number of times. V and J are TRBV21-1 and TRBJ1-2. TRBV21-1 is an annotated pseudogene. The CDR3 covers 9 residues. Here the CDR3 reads CASAEGYTF. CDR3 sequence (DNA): TGTGCCAGCGCTGAGGGCTACACCTTC.

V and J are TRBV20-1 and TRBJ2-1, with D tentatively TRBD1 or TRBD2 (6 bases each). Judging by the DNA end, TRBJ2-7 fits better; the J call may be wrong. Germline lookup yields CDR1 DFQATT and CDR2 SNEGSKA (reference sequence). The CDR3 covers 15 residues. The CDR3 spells CSATTGGRTYNEQYF. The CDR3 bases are TGCAGTGCTACCACTGGGGGGCGCACCTACAATGAGCAGTACTTC.

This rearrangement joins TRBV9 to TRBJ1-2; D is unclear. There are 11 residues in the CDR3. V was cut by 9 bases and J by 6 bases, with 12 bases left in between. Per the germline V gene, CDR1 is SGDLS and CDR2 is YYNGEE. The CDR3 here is CATRPADGYTF. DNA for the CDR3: TGTGCCACCAGACCAGCGGATGGCTACACCTTC.

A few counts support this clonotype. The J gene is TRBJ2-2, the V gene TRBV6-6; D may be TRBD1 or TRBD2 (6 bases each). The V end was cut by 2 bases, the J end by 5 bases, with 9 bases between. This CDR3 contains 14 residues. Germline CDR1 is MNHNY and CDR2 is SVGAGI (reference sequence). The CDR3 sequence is CASSYGGPTGELFF. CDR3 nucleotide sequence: TGTGCCAGCAGTTACGGGGGGCCTACCGGGGAGCTGTTTTTT.

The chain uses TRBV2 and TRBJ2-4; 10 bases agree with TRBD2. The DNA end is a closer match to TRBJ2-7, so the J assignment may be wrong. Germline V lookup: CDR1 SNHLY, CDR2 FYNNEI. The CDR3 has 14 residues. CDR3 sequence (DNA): TGTGCCAGCAGTGGAAAAGCGGGGGGGTACGAGCAGTACTTC. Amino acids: CASSGKAGGYEQYF.

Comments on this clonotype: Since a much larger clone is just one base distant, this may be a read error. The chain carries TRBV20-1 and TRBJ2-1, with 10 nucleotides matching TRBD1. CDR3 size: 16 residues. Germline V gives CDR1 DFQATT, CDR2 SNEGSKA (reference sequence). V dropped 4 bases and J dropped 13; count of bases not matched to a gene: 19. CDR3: CSATTTTGGWGETQFF. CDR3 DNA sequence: TGCAGTGCTACGACCACGACAGGGGGCTGGGGAGAGACCCAGTTCTTC.

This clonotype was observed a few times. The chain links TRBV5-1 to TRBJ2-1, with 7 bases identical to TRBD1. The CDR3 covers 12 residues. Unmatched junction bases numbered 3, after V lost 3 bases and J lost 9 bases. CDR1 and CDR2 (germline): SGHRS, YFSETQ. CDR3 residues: CASSSHRGEQFF. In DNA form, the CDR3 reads TGCGCCAGCAGCTCACACAGGGGTGAGCAGTTCTTC.

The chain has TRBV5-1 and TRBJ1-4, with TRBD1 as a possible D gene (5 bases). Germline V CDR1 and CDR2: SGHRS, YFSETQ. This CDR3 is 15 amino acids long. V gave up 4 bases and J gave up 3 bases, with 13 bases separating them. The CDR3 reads CASSPTSGPNEKLFF. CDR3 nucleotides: TGCGCCAGCAGCCCCACATCGGGGCCTAATGAAAAACTGTTTTTT.

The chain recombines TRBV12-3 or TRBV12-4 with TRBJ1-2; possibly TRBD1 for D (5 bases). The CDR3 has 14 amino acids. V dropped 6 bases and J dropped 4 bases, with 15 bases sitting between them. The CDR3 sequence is CASRHRDGGYGYTF. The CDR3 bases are TGTGCCAGCAGGCACCGGGACGGGGGCTATGGCTACACCTTC.

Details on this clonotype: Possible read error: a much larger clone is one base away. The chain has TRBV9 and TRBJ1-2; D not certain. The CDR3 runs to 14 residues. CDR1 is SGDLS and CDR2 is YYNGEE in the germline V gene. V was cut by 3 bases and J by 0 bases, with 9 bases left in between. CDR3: CASSAWGANYGYTF. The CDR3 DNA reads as TGTGCCAGCAGCGCGTGGGGTGCTAACTATGGCTACACCTTC. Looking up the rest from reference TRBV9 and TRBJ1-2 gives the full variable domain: DSGVTQTPKHLITATGQRVTLRCSPRSGDLSVYWYQQSLDQGLQFLIQYYNGEERAKGNILERFSAQQFPDLHSELNLSSLELGDSALYFCASSAWGANYGYTFGSGTRLTVV.

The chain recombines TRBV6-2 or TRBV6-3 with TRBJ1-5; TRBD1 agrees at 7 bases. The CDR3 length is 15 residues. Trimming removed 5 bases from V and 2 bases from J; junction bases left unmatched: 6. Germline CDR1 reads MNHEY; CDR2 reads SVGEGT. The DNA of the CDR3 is TGTGCCAGCAGTGACCGAGACAGGGGCAATCAGCCCCAGCATTTT. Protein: CASSDRDRGNQPQHF.

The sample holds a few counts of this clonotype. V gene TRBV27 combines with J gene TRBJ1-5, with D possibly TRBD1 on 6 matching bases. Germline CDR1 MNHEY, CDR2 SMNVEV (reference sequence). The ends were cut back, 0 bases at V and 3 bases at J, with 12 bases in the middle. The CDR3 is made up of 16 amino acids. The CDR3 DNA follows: TGTGCCAGCAGTTTATCGGGGGGGGCTCCCAATCAGCCCCAGCATTTT. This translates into CASSLSGGAPNQPQHF.